Below, one TCR beta chain is given with its context. Germline V gives CDR1 SGHTA, CDR2 FQGNSA. V was clipped by 4 bases and J by 1 base, with 16 bases between them. This CDR3 spans 16 amino acids. The data were produced by immunoSEQ multiplex PCR, yet TCRdb's version contains in-frame clones alone and is incomplete. The top ten hold around 24% of the sample, which has about 820,000 clones, about 91% seen once. CD45RO negativity and positive selection for CCR7 defined naive CD8 cells, a population that excluded terminally differentiated effector memory CD45RA+ cells. The data were obtained in a study of shared clonotypes between healthy human individuals.

This sequence joins TRBV7-2 and TRBJ1-2; D unresolved. The clonotype was recovered from a man aged 25-40 years in good health. What was sequenced was naive CD8+ T cells sorted from blood. The CDR3: CASSSHPTALNYGYTF. The CDR3 DNA follows: TGTGCCAGCAGCTCCCACCCCACTGCCCTTAACTATGGCTACACCTTC.